Presented here are 31 T cell receptor beta chains from one specimen sequenced in a study of cytomegalovirus exposure and HLA in healthy donors. Amplification used 60 Vbeta primers and 13 Jbeta primers. Some clones are missing from TCRdb's copy, which holds only in-frame ones; the method was immunoSEQ multiplex PCR. Its listing shows 100,000 or so clones. The sample consisted of PBMCs. Every receptor here comes from a man aged 50 to 60 in good health and CMV-seronegative.

The CDR3 DNA reads as TGTGCCAGCAGGAGAAACTTTCAGGGGCACGAGCAGTACTTC. Its translation: CASRRNFQGHEQYF. The chain couples TRBV6-5 to TRBJ2-7; D is possibly TRBD1 (6 bases). The CDR3 is made up of 14 amino acids. V was clipped by 6 bases and J by 5 bases, with 17 bases between them. Germline CDR1 and CDR2: MNHEY and SVGAGI.

The chain has TRBV6-6 and TRBJ2-5, with 9 bases that match TRBD2. Germline CDR1 MNHNY, CDR2 SVGAGI (reference sequence). V lost 0 bases to trimming and J lost 9 bases; unmatched junction nucleotides: 11. The CDR3 has 16 residues. The CDR3 sequence: CASSYSNKASGMAQYF. In nucleotides, the CDR3 is TGTGCCAGCAGTTACTCGAATAAGGCTAGCGGGATGGCCCAGTACTTC.

This chain connects TRBV18 to TRBJ2-4; 7 bases are shared with TRBD2. Germline lookup yields CDR1 KGHSH and CDR2 LQKENI. The CDR3 consists of 17 residues. V shed 4 bases, J shed 7 bases, and the junction held 16 bases outside the gene matches. DNA of the CDR3: TGTGCCAGCTCACACGAGAGGGAGGCGGGGGACGAGAACATTCAGTACTTC. It specifies CASSHEREAGDENIQYF.

The rearrangement links TRBV9 to TRBJ2-2, with unresolved D. The length of the CDR3 is 13 residues. CDR1 and CDR2 from the germline V gene are SGDLS and YYNGEE. V was trimmed by 6 bases and J by 0 bases, leaving 6 bases between them. CDR3 sequence (DNA): TGTGCCAGCAATTCAGCGAACACCGGGGAGCTGTTTTTT. Its translation is CASNSANTGELFF.

The chain carries TRBV7-2 and TRBJ1-1; 10 nucleotides agree with TRBD1. The germline V gene encodes CDR1 SGHTA and CDR2 FQGNSA. J lost 3 bases, V lost 1 base, and 8 bases had no gene match. The CDR3 is made up of 17 amino acids. In DNA form, the CDR3 reads TGTGCCAGCAGCTTAGAGCGACAGGGGGCAGGGGACACTGAAGCTTTCTTT. Encoded protein: CASSLERQGAGDTEAFF.

DNA for the CDR3: TGCGCCAGCAGCCAGAACAGGGGGGGAAACACCATATATTTT. Residues: CASSQNRGGNTIYF. V and J are TRBV4-3 and TRBJ1-3, with 8 bases lining up with TRBD1. V dropped 3 bases and J dropped 4; count of bases not matched to a gene: 2. Germline V gene data show CDR1 as LGHNA and CDR2 as YSLEER. CDR3 length: 14 amino acids.

Points on this clone: Mismatch with germline at one junction end may stem from a read error. This rearrangement joins TRBV29-1 to TRBJ2-7; the match to TRBD1 covers 7 bases. The germline gives CDR1 SQVTM, CDR2 ANQGSEA. The CDR3 is 14 residues long. The CDR3 sequence: CSVGGDRVSNEQYF. As DNA, the CDR3 is TGCAGCGTTGGTGGTGACAGGGTCTCCAACGAGCAGTACTTC.

The CDR3, as DNA: TGTGCCAGCAGCCCCGCAATCTCGGGCTACGAGCAGTACTTC. Translation: CASSPAISGYEQYF. This sequence joins TRBV11-1 and TRBJ2-7; unclear D gene. Germline V lookup: CDR1 SGHAT, CDR2 FQDESV (reference sequence). CDR3 length: 14 residues. Between the trimmed V and J ends, which lost 5 bases and 3 bases, there was a span of 14 bases. Complete variable domain (other parts from reference TRBV11-1 and TRBJ2-7): EAEVAQSPRYKITEKSQAVAFWCDPISGHATLYWYRQILGQGPELLVQFQDESVVDDSQLPKDRFSAERLKGVDSTLKIQPAELGDSAMYLCASSPAISGYEQYFGPGTRLTVT.

The V call is TRBV5-4, the J call TRBJ2-1; tentatively, D is TRBD2 (6 bases). The length of the CDR3 is 16 residues. Germline CDR1 SGHNT, CDR2 YYREEE (reference sequence). The V end lost 4 bases, the J end lost 0 bases, and 14 bases lay between the germline ends. The CDR3 spells CASSPPGGSSYNEQFF. CDR3 DNA sequence: TGTGCCAGCAGCCCGCCCGGGGGAAGCTCCTACAATGAGCAGTTCTTC.

V and J are TRBV6-5 and TRBJ1-1, with D perhaps matching TRBD1 (6 bases). This CDR3 is 15 amino acids long. Per germline, CDR1 MNHEY and CDR2 SVGAGI. Trimming took 5 bases from V and 4 from J, leaving 17 bases between them. CDR3 in DNA: TGTGCCAGCAGTCCTCCCGGGGGGCTGCGCACTGAAGCTTTCTTT. Encoded protein: CASSPPGGLRTEAFF.

This chain links TRBV5-8 with TRBJ2-7, with D uncertain. This CDR3 is built from 10 residues. Germline V gene data show CDR1 as SGHTS and CDR2 as YDEGEE. The V end was cut by 4 bases, the J end by 3 bases, with 2 bases between. The CDR3 coding sequence is TGTGCCAGCAGCCTCTACGAGCAGTACTTC. Translated, it gives CASSLYEQYF.

This chain uses TRBV19 with TRBJ2-1, with 7 bases fitting TRBD1. The CDR3 has 15 amino acids. J gave up 8 bases and V 6 bases, and 13 bases lay outside the gene matches. CDR1 and CDR2 (germline): LNHDA, SQIVND (reference sequence). In DNA form, the CDR3 reads TGTGCCAGTAGGACCGGGACAGAAGTATTCTATGAGCAGTTCTTC. The encoded protein is CASRTGTEVFYEQFF.

The rearrangement joins TRBV5-4 to TRBJ2-5; TRBD1 matches 7 bases. The CDR3 covers 18 residues. J lost 2 bases, V lost 3 bases, and 16 bases had no gene match. Germline CDR1 is SGHNT and CDR2 is YYREEE (reference sequence). The CDR3 loop reads CASSSLQGKFSGQETQYF. CDR3 coding DNA: TGTGCCAGCAGCTCGTTACAGGGGAAATTCTCAGGGCAAGAGACCCAGTACTTC.

The V call is TRBV5-1, the J call TRBJ2-5, with D tentatively TRBD2 (7 bases). CDR1 is SGHRS, CDR2 YFSETQ, per germline. CDR3 size: 14 residues. The V end was cut by 3 bases, the J end by 5 bases, with 14 bases between. The CDR3 is CASSSTGGWETQYF. The CDR3 coding sequence is TGCGCCAGCAGCTCGACGGGGGGCTGGGAGACCCAGTACTTC.

V gene TRBV5-4 combines with J gene TRBJ2-7; the match to TRBD1 covers 9 bases. This CDR3 region has 14 residues. V lost 4 bases, J lost 2 bases, and 4 bases stayed unmatched. Germline CDR1 and CDR2: SGHNT and YYREEE (reference sequence). The CDR3 loop is CASSGGQGTYEQYF. The CDR3 DNA is TGTGCCAGCAGCGGTGGACAGGGGACCTACGAGCAGTACTTC.

V gene TRBV6-1 combines with J gene TRBJ1-5; TRBD1 matches at 11 bases. This CDR3 contains 15 residues. V dropped 8 bases and J dropped 5; count of bases not matched to a gene: 8. Germline CDR1 reads MNHNS; CDR2 reads SASEGT. The CDR3 region is CASSLDRGRDQPQHF. The DNA for the CDR3 is TGTGCCAGCTCCCTGGACAGGGGGCGGGATCAGCCCCAGCATTTT.

The chain combines TRBV5-1 with TRBJ2-1; TRBD2 aligns across 10 bases. V dropped 5 bases and J dropped 2; count of bases not matched to a gene: 4. CDR3 length equals 15 residues. From germline, CDR1 is SGHRS and CDR2 YFSETQ. CDR3 DNA: TGCGCCAGCAGGTCTAGCGGGGGCGCCTACAATGAGCAGTTCTTC. It translates to CASRSSGGAYNEQFF.

The chain combines TRBV18 with TRBJ2-1; D call uncertain. Trimming cost V 1 base and J 8 bases, with 12 bases left between them. Germline CDR1 is KGHSH and CDR2 is LQKENI. The CDR3 length is 14 residues. The DNA for the CDR3 is TGTGCCAGCTCACCACGAACGCGGAGCGATGAGCAGTTCTTC. Translated, it gives CASSPRTRSDEQFF.

The chain links TRBV19 to TRBJ2-7; 10 bases line up with TRBD2. After removal of 3 bases from V and 0 bases from J, the junction contained 5 bases not matched to a gene. The CDR3 contains 16 residues. CDR1 LNHDA and CDR2 SQIVND come from the germline V gene (reference sequence). Here the CDR3 reads CASSIGSSGSSYEQYF. DNA of the CDR3: TGTGCCAGTAGTATCGGGTCTAGCGGGAGCTCCTACGAGCAGTACTTC.

The gene calls are TRBV29-1 and TRBJ2-3; 14 positions match TRBD2. Germline-derived CDR1 and CDR2 are SQVTM and ANQGSEA. CDR3 length: 16 residues. With 6 bases clipped from V and 5 bases from J, the junction kept 10 bases outside the gene matches. CDR3 bases: TGCAGCGTCGATTTGGGGACTAGCGGGAGTGGAGATACGCAGTATTTT. This sequence encodes CSVDLGTSGSGDTQYF.

The gene calls are TRBV4-1 and TRBJ1-3; D gene unclear. The CDR3 has 17 amino acids. CDR1 is MGHRA and CDR2 is YSYEKL in the germline V gene. Between the trimmed V and J ends, which lost 2 bases and 0 bases, there was a span of 14 bases. The CDR3 loop reads CASSQSRESSSGNTIYF. In DNA, the CDR3 is TGCGCCAGCAGCCAAAGTCGGGAATCGAGCTCTGGAAACACCATATATTTT.

The CDR3 DNA is TGTGCCAGCAGTGAAATTGTTTCAGTAGGGGCCCTCCACTTT. Protein sequence: CASSEIVSVGALHF. V usage is TRBV2 and J usage is TRBJ1-6; weak D call: TRBD1 (5 bases). Germline V lookup: CDR1 SNHLY, CDR2 FYNNEI. The V and J ends lost 2 bases and 14 bases respectively, with 16 bases between them. The CDR3 runs to 14 residues.

V gene TRBV19 combines with J gene TRBJ1-1; tentatively, D is TRBD1 (5 bases). V lost 7 bases and J 4 bases, leaving 13 bases between the germline ends. CDR1 is LNHDA, CDR2 SQIVND, per germline (reference sequence). The length of the CDR3 is 13 residues. The CDR3 DNA reads as TGTGCCAGTAAGGGACTGGGGGGCACTGAAGCTTTCTTT. It codes for CASKGLGGTEAFF.

The rearrangement links TRBV30 to TRBJ1-1; 7 nucleotides line up with TRBD1. The CDR3 runs to 16 residues. Per the germline V gene, CDR1 is GTSNPN and CDR2 is SVGIG (reference sequence). The ends lost 2 bases at V and 3 bases at J; junction bases unmatched: 12. In nucleotides, the CDR3 is TGTGCCTGGAGTTTAGGGGGCGCAGCGTTGTACACTGAAGCTTTCTTT. Residues: CAWSLGGAALYTEAFF. Supplemented by reference TRBV30 and TRBJ1-1, the full variable domain reads SQTIHQWPATLVQPVGSPLSLECTVEGTSNPNLYWYRQAAGRGLQLLFYSVGIGQISSEVPQNLSASRPQDRQFILSSKKLLLSDSGFYLCAWSLGGAALYTEAFFGQGTRLTVV.

The rearrangement links TRBV28 to TRBJ2-3; 8 nucleotides match TRBD2. The CDR3 is made up of 14 amino acids. The ends lost 2 bases at V and 5 bases at J; junction bases unmatched: 3. The germline CDR1 and CDR2 sequences are MDHEN and SYDVKM. The CDR3: CASSLAGGGDTQYF. The DNA for the CDR3 is TGTGCCAGCAGTTTAGCGGGGGGCGGAGATACGCAGTATTTT.

J is TRBJ2-5 and V is TRBV5-6; 8 positions match TRBD2. Looked up from germline, CDR1 is SGHDT and CDR2 is YYEEEE. The V and J ends lost 0 bases and 5 bases, in that order; junction bases with no gene match: 6. The CDR3 has 15 residues. CDR3 DNA: TGTGCCAGCAGCTTGGCCCGGACTAGCTGGGAGACCCAGTACTTC. This encodes CASSLARTSWETQYF. The full variable domain, in which reference TRBV5-6 and TRBJ2-5 provide the parts outside the CDR3, is DAGVTQSPTHLIKTRGQQVTLRCSPKSGHDTVSWYQQALGQGPQFIFQYYEEEERQRGNFPDRFSGHQFPNYSSELNVNALLLGDSALYLCASSLARTSWETQYFGPGTRLLVL.

V is TRBV2 and J is TRBJ2-5; the match to TRBD1 covers 7 bases. The germline gives CDR1 SNHLY, CDR2 FYNNEI. V lost 7 bases to trimming and J lost 4 bases; unmatched junction nucleotides: 3. This CDR3 is 12 amino acids long. This CDR3 reads CASKGGLETQYF. The CDR3 DNA reads TGTGCCAGCAAAGGGGGCTTAGAGACCCAGTACTTC.

The V and J genes are TRBV6-1 and TRBJ1-1, with no clear D. The CDR3 consists of 13 residues. Germline V CDR1 and CDR2: MNHNS, SASEGT. V was cut by 6 bases and J by 0 bases, with 8 bases left in between. The chain's CDR3 is CASRNMVNTEAFF. In DNA, the CDR3 is TGTGCCAGCAGGAACATGGTGAACACTGAAGCTTTCTTT.

The gene calls are TRBV19 and TRBJ2-7, with 9 bases identical to TRBD1. The germline CDR1 and CDR2 sequences are LNHDA and SQIVND (reference sequence). Trimming at V came to 4 bases and at J to 0 bases, leaving 7 bases not matched to a gene. This CDR3 comprises 16 residues. CDR3 DNA sequence: TGTGCCAGTAGTACCGGACAGGGGATAATCTCCTACGAGCAGTACTTC. Amino acids: CASSTGQGIISYEQYF.

The chain is built from TRBV4-3 and TRBJ1-3, with 9 bases that match TRBD1. The V gene's germline CDR1 is LGHNA and CDR2 YSLEER. The CDR3 is 15 amino acids. V dropped 4 bases and J dropped 2; count of bases not matched to a gene: 3. CDR3 region: CASSRRQGAGNTIYF. CDR3 DNA sequence: TGCGCCAGCAGCCGTCGACAGGGGGCTGGAAACACCATATATTTT.

The rearrangement joins TRBV2 to TRBJ2-5, with no clear D. Trimming cost V 4 bases and J 4 bases, with 7 bases left between them. The CDR3 contains 12 residues. Per the germline V gene, CDR1 is SNHLY and CDR2 is FYNNEI. The CDR3 spells CASSVIRETQYF. CDR3 nucleotides: TGTGCCAGCAGTGTAATCCGAGAGACCCAGTACTTC.